Listed below are T cell receptor beta chains from one sample, sequenced in a study of CXCR3-negative and CXCR3-positive naive CD8 T cells. TCRdb re-called the 5' RACE reads and catalogs CDR3 proteins one per entry, DNA excluded. Recorded for this sample: 8,000 to 9,500 distinct CDR3 sequences. The sample taken for sequencing was naive CXCR3- CD8+ T cells from blood. These receptors were obtained from a human donor in good health. Some clones in this sample may be carry-over from other donors' samples. Each CDR3 is given with its conserved first and last residue. Each record gives: clone size, J gene, V gene, CDR3 protein. Some rows mark clone size as missing; the rest say once, few, many or name a class of expanded clone.

clone size: medium-sized; J gene: TRBJ2-1; V gene: TRBV29-1; CDR3 protein: CSVETDDGSYNEQFF
clone size: .; J gene: TRBJ1-1; V gene: TRBV6-5; CDR3 protein: CASKYGTGKNTEAFF
clone size: .; J gene: TRBJ2-1; V gene: TRBV7-2; CDR3 protein: CASSLDSSYNEQFF
clone size: .; J gene: TRBJ1-2; V gene: TRBV27; CDR3 protein: CASSPGQGPLGYGYTF
clone size: medium-sized; J gene: TRBJ2-2; V gene: TRBV7-8; CDR3 protein: CASSLAFVISVERDLNTGELFF
clone size: .; J gene: TRBJ2-3; V gene: TRBV29-1; CDR3 protein: CSVEDPDRASTDTQYF
clone size: .; J gene: TRBJ1-1; V gene: TRBV3-1; CDR3 protein: CASSSTGLNTEAFF
clone size: .; J gene: TRBJ1-1; V gene: TRBV12-3/TRBV12-4; CDR3 protein: CASSYLGGRTEAFF
clone size: .; J gene: TRBJ2-4; V gene: TRBV11-2; CDR3 protein: CASSIGTSYIQYF
clone size: .; J gene: TRBJ2-1; V gene: TRBV6-5; CDR3 protein: CASKWGGVYNEQFF
clone size: medium-sized; J gene: TRBJ1-1; V gene: TRBV29-1; CDR3 protein: CSVEGQWNTEAFF
clone size: .; J gene: TRBJ2-7; V gene: TRBV29-1; CDR3 protein: CSVILGNYEQYF
clone size: .; J gene: TRBJ1-1; V gene: TRBV30; CDR3 protein: CAWSPRTGVLGEAFF
clone size: medium-sized; J gene: TRBJ1-1; V gene: TRBV7-9; CDR3 protein: CASSSPISTGIMNTEAFF
clone size: medium-sized; J gene: TRBJ2-2; V gene: TRBV7-9; CDR3 protein: CASSLGDVRELFF
clone size: medium-sized; J gene: TRBJ1-5; V gene: TRBV12-3/TRBV12-4; CDR3 protein: CASSPGPGGPQHF
clone size: medium-sized; J gene: TRBJ1-1; V gene: TRBV18; CDR3 protein: CASSPQNTEAFF
clone size: medium-sized; J gene: TRBJ1-2; V gene: TRBV18; CDR3 protein: CASSPGTINYGYTF
clone size: .; J gene: TRBJ2-1; V gene: TRBV9; CDR3 protein: CASSASGAFHNEQFF
clone size: .; J gene: TRBJ2-2; V gene: TRBV11-1; CDR3 protein: CASSLGTSPGELFF
clone size: medium-sized; J gene: TRBJ1-1; V gene: TRBV7-9; CDR3 protein: CASSQQDRAGEAFF
clone size: .; J gene: TRBJ2-2; V gene: TRBV2; CDR3 protein: CASRPASGVRNTGELFF
clone size: medium-sized; J gene: TRBJ2-3; V gene: TRBV11-2; CDR3 protein: CASTQTGADTQYF
clone size: .; J gene: TRBJ2-7; V gene: TRBV7-9; CDR3 protein: CASSARGSYEQYF
clone size: large; J gene: TRBJ2-3; V gene: TRBV6-5; CDR3 protein: CASSYKAGGPTDTQYF
clone size: .; J gene: TRBJ2-7; V gene: TRBV15; CDR3 protein: CATIAGTPAEQYF
clone size: .; J gene: TRBJ2-5; V gene: TRBV7-7; CDR3 protein: CASSLSKREARQETQYF
clone size: medium-sized; J gene: TRBJ2-7; V gene: TRBV24-1; CDR3 protein: CATSDLQGTEQYF
clone size: .; J gene: TRBJ2-1; V gene: TRBV29-1; CDR3 protein: CSVVTLSNEQFF